What follows are 32 T cell receptor beta chains derived from one specimen sequenced in a study of T cells in Graves' hyperthyroidism and ophthalmopathy (dated 2019 in TCRdb). Preparation of the library involved multiplex PCR. The instrument given in TCRdb is Illumina HiSeq 2000. TCR beta CDR3 regions were amplified from RNA transcripts. The first round of RT-PCR for the TCR CDR3 was performed with the HTBI primer set and the Qiagen OneStep RT-PCR kit. Through fastp at Q25 and MiXCR, TCRdb rebuilt clones from the public reads, retaining in-frame beta chains. All rows with the same CDR3 protein become a single entry with the most common DNA and genes. The sample table shows 500,000 to 650,000 distinct CDR3 sequences, and about 20% are seen once. The biggest ten clones account for over 45% of the sample. The sequenced material came from blood. All receptors derive from a man in his forties or fifties with Graves' ophthalmopathy.

This chain uses TRBV10-3 with TRBJ1-5; D is undetermined. This CDR3 has 12 residues. CDR1 is ENHRY, CDR2 SYGVKD, per germline. V was cut by 4 bases and J by 4 bases, with 5 bases left in between. CDR3 residues: CAISGGNQPQHF. The CDR3 region has the DNA TGTGCCATCAGTGGGGGAAATCAGCCCCAGCATTTT.

V and J are TRBV6-1 and TRBJ1-1, with 8 bases that match TRBD1. Germline CDR1 is MNHNS and CDR2 is SASEGT. The ends lost 6 bases at V and 4 bases at J; junction bases unmatched: 4. The CDR3 sequence is 13 residues long. In nucleotides, the CDR3 is TGTGCCAGCAGGAGACAGGGGCTCACTGAAGCTTTCTTT. Translated: CASRRQGLTEAFF.

This chain connects TRBV28 to TRBJ1-6; TRBD1 aligns across 12 bases. The V segment lost 5 bases and the J segment 9 bases; nucleotides outside the gene matches: 5. Germline V gene sequence: CDR1 MDHEN, CDR2 SYDVKM. CDR3 length: 15 residues. CDR3 nucleotides: TGTGCCAGCAGTGGGACAGGGGGCGCCGGTTCACCCCTCCACTTT. Translation gives CASSGTGGAGSPLHF.

This clonotype was seen only once. The gene calls are TRBV3-1 and TRBJ2-5; unclear D gene. CDR1 and CDR2 (germline): LGHDT, YNNKEL (reference sequence). The CDR3 contains 14 residues. The V gene lost 3 bases and the J gene lost 5 bases, with 13 bases spanning the gap. The CDR3 loop reads CASSQAPRSETQYF. Here the CDR3 DNA reads TGTGCCAGCAGCCAGGCCCCCCGGTCCGAGACCCAGTACTTC.

This clonotype was picked up a small number of times. This chain links TRBV20-1 with TRBJ1-4; D is undetermined. Germline loops: CDR1 DFQATT, CDR2 SNEGSKA (reference sequence). The CDR3 has 13 residues. V gave up 0 bases and J gave up 4 bases, with 6 bases separating them. CDR3 in amino acids: CSARERNNEKLFF. The CDR3 nucleotides are TGCAGTGCTAGAGAGCGGAATAATGAAAAACTGTTTTTT.

V and J are TRBV15 and TRBJ2-5, with no clear D. The germline V and J ends were trimmed by 1 base and 3 bases, with 6 bases remaining between them. The CDR3 sequence is 13 residues long. Germline-derived CDR1 and CDR2 are LNHNV and YYDKDF (reference sequence). CDR3 in amino acids: CATSRGFKETQYF. The CDR3 DNA reads TGTGCCACCAGCAGAGGGTTCAAAGAGACCCAGTACTTC.

This clonotype appeared many times. The rearrangement links TRBV29-1 to TRBJ1-2; D not certain. The V and J ends lost 6 bases and 8 bases respectively, with 13 bases between them. This CDR3 contains 11 residues. Germline V lookup: CDR1 SQVTM, CDR2 ANQGSEA. CDR3 DNA sequence: TGCAGCGTGCCACGGTCTGCCGGCTACACCTTC. Its translation is CSVPRSAGYTF.

In this sample, this clonotype turned up a few times. This chain links TRBV6-2 or TRBV6-3 with TRBJ2-1, with D perhaps TRBD2 (5 bases). The CDR3 runs 17 residues. CDR1 is MNHEY, CDR2 SVGEGT, per germline. V was pared by 0 bases and J by 4 bases, with 16 bases between. In DNA form, the CDR3 reads TGTGCCAGCAGTTACTCCGGGGTGAGCTTGCGGTACAATGAGCAGTTCTTC. This sequence encodes CASSYSGVSLRYNEQFF.

At least ten counts were recorded for this clonotype. The genes are TRBV20-1 and TRBJ2-7, with 12 nucleotides matching TRBD2. The CDR3 spans 16 residues. V shed 4 bases and J 3 bases; nucleotides not matched to a gene: 10. The V gene's germline CDR1 is DFQATT and CDR2 SNEGSKA (reference sequence). CDR3 protein: CSATSGGASLGYEQYF. CDR3 nucleotide sequence: TGCAGTGCTACTAGCGGGGGGGCCTCTCTAGGCTACGAGCAGTACTTC.

This clonotype was seen only a few times. The chain employs TRBV5-5 and TRBJ2-7; 8 bases map to TRBD1. V was clipped by 4 bases and J by 5 bases; unmatched bases: 8. Per germline, CDR1 SGHKS and CDR2 YYEKEE (reference sequence). The CDR3 loop spans 14 amino acids. Here the CDR3 reads CASSPRTGRNEQYF. The CDR3 DNA sequence: TGTGCCAGCAGCCCCCGGACAGGGAGAAACGAGCAGTACTTC. The complete variable domain, with remaining parts taken from reference TRBV5-5 and TRBJ2-7, reads DAGVTQSPTHLIKTRGQQVTLRCSPISGHKSVSWYQQVLGQGPQFIFQYYEKEERGRGNFPDRFSARQFPNYSSELNVNALLLGDSALYLCASSPRTGRNEQYFGPGTRLTVT.

This clonotype was counted only a few times. The V call is TRBV2, the J call TRBJ2-3; TRBD2 matches at 12 bases. Germline V lookup: CDR1 SNHLY, CDR2 FYNNEI. The CDR3 is made up of 15 amino acids. V shed 6 bases, J shed 4 bases, and the junction held 5 bases outside the gene matches. CDR3: CASRASGRAPDTQYF. The DNA of the CDR3 is TGTGCCAGCAGAGCTAGCGGGAGGGCCCCAGATACGCAGTATTTT.

This clonotype was seen repeatedly, ten times or more. The chain links TRBV12-3 or TRBV12-4 to TRBJ1-1, with D perhaps TRBD1 (5 bases). The CDR3 is 12 amino acids. With 6 bases removed from V and 12 bases from J, the gap between germline ends came to 17 bases. CDR3 region: CASSVGGGETFF. In DNA form, the CDR3 reads TGTGCCAGCAGCGTGGGGGGAGGGGAAACTTTCTTT.

The V gene is TRBV20-1, the J gene TRBJ1-1; D might be TRBD1 (5 bases). This CDR3 has 12 residues. Germline CDR1 DFQATT, CDR2 SNEGSKA (reference sequence). The DNA for the CDR3 is TGCAGGGCTCGGGGGGGTCGGACTGAAGCTTTCTTT. It yields the protein CRARGGRTEAFF.

This clonotype came up a few times. The chain employs TRBV4-2 and TRBJ2-5, with D possibly called TRBD1 or TRBD2 (6 bases each). The germline V and J ends were trimmed by 0 bases and 1 base, with 12 bases remaining between them. The CDR3 consists of 16 residues. The germline gives CDR1 LGHNA, CDR2 YNFKEQ. The CDR3, as DNA: TGTGCCAGCAGCCAAGAAGAGGGGGGAATCCAAGAGACCCAGTACTTC. Translated: CASSQEEGGIQETQYF.

This clonotype was seen only a few times. The chain carries TRBV15 and TRBJ1-2; perhaps TRBD1 as D (5 bases). This CDR3 region has 13 residues. Trimming pared 0 bases from V and 8 bases from J, leaving 10 bases between. Germline assignment: CDR1 LNHNV and CDR2 YYDKDF (reference sequence). The CDR3 coding sequence is TGTGCCACCAGCAGAGAAAAGAGGGACGGCTACACCTTC. Translated: CATSREKRDGYTF.

Ten or more counts support this clonotype. CDR3 protein: CASSLASTDTEAFF. The DNA for the CDR3 is TGCGCCAGCAGCTTGGCCTCGACAGACACTGAAGCTTTCTTT. This chain uses TRBV5-1 with TRBJ1-1; D may be TRBD1 (5 bases). The CDR3 consists of 14 residues. Deletions cut 0 bases from V and 3 bases from J, with 9 bases between. Germline V gene data show CDR1 as SGHRS and CDR2 as YFSETQ. The full variable domain, in which reference TRBV5-1 and TRBJ1-1 provide the parts outside the CDR3, is KAGVTQTPRYLIKTRGQQVTLSCSPISGHRSVSWYQQTPGQGLQFLFEYFSETQRNKGNFPGRFSGRQFSNSRSEMNVSTLELGDSALYLCASSLASTDTEAFFGQGTRLTVV.

This clonotype was counted many times. The chain links TRBV12-3 or TRBV12-4 to TRBJ1-1; 7 positions match TRBD1. The CDR3 is 15 residues long. The junction had 6 bases not matched to a gene; V was cut back by 4 bases and J by 1 base. Written as DNA, the CDR3 is TGTGCCAGCAGTTCCCGACAGGGAGGGAACACTGAAGCTTTCTTT. It codes for CASSSRQGGNTEAFF.

This clonotype was seen once. The chain has TRBV3-1 and TRBJ2-1; TRBD2 matches 13 bases. V shed 2 bases, J shed 6 bases, and the junction held 10 bases outside the gene matches. This CDR3 comprises 18 residues. Germline loops: CDR1 LGHDT, CDR2 YNNKEL (reference sequence). The CDR3 sequence: CASSQLGGLAGTFNEQFF. Here the CDR3 DNA reads TGTGCCAGCAGCCAACTTGGGGGACTAGCGGGGACCTTCAATGAGCAGTTCTTC.

Concerning this clonotype: A much bigger clone sits one base away, suggesting this may be a read error. The rearrangement uses TRBV6-9 and TRBJ2-7, with D perhaps TRBD1 (6 bases). Germline V gene sequence: CDR1 MNHGY, CDR2 SVAAGI. The CDR3 totals 14 residues. Trimming removed 3 bases from V and 2 bases from J, with 11 bases in between. The CDR3 sequence is CASSYPGHPYEQYF. In DNA, the CDR3 is TGTGCCAGCAGTTACCCGGGACACCCCTACGAGCAGTACTTC.

The genes are TRBV24-1 and TRBJ2-2, with D hard to call. The germline V gene has CDR1 KGHDR and CDR2 SFDVKD. The CDR3 consists of 12 residues. V was pared by 6 bases and J by 6 bases, with 7 bases between. CDR3 protein: CATSFRAGELFF. DNA of the CDR3: TGTGCCACCAGTTTTAGGGCCGGGGAGCTGTTTTTT.

This clonotype was seen ten or more times. The chain couples TRBV28 to TRBJ2-5; 7 bases are a match to TRBD2. The germline CDR1 and CDR2 sequences are MDHEN and SYDVKM. The V segment lost 6 bases and the J segment 5 bases; nucleotides outside the gene matches: 9. The length of the CDR3 is 14 residues. CDR3 region: CASSILAGVETQYF. In nucleotides, the CDR3 is TGTGCCAGCAGCATCCTCGCGGGGGTGGAGACCCAGTACTTC. Looking up the rest from reference TRBV28 and TRBJ2-5 gives the full variable domain: DVKVTQSSRYLVKRTGEKVFLECVQDMDHENMFWYRQDPGLGLRLIYFSYDVKMKEKGDIPEGYSVSREKKERFSLILESASTNQTSMYLCASSILAGVETQYFGPGTRLLVL.

This clonotype was picked up a small number of times. The genes are TRBV6-1 and TRBJ2-2; 7 bases are shared with TRBD1. The V and J ends lost 6 bases and 3 bases, in that order; junction bases with no gene match: 7. In germline, CDR1 is MNHNS, CDR2 SASEGT. The CDR3 has 15 residues. Written as DNA, the CDR3 is TGTGCCAGCAGCTCCGACAGGGATTACACCGGGGAGCTGTTTTTT. It specifies CASSSDRDYTGELFF.

This clonotype came up a few times. The chain links TRBV6-1 to TRBJ1-4; tentatively, D is TRBD1 (6 bases). Germline CDR1 and CDR2: MNHNS and SASEGT. The ends were cut back, 9 bases at V and 8 bases at J, with 16 bases in the middle. There are 13 residues in the CDR3. CDR3 in DNA: TGTGCCAGTTTTCAGGGGCTAGAGGAAAAACTGTTTTTT. Encoded protein: CASFQGLEEKLFF.

This clonotype was counted ten times or more. The chain couples TRBV7-9 to TRBJ2-7; TRBD1 is a possible D gene (6 bases). This CDR3 is built from 13 residues. V was pared by 5 bases and J by 7 bases, with 15 bases between. Germline lookup yields CDR1 SEHNR and CDR2 FQNEAQ (reference sequence). The CDR3 loop is CASSPPQGMEQYF. The CDR3 DNA follows: TGTGCCAGCAGCCCCCCCCAGGGGATGGAGCAGTACTTC.

The chain recombines TRBV29-1 with TRBJ1-1, with D perhaps matching TRBD1 (5 bases). This CDR3 spans 11 amino acids. Trimming cost V 5 bases and J 8 bases, with 12 bases left between them. Germline assignment: CDR1 SQVTM and CDR2 ANQGSEA. The DNA of the CDR3 is TGCAGCGTTAATGACCGGGGCGAAGCTTTCTTT. Amino acid sequence: CSVNDRGEAFF.

In this sample, this clonotype turned up many times. The CDR3 protein is CASSPYYEQYF. CDR3 nucleotide sequence: TGTGCCAGCAGCCCTTATTACGAGCAGTACTTC. The chain employs TRBV11-2 and TRBJ2-7; no firm D call. The CDR3 runs 11 residues. CDR1 is SGHAT, CDR2 FQNNGV, per germline. The V end was cut by 5 bases, the J end by 4 bases, with 6 bases between.

This clonotype was seen a few times. The J gene is TRBJ1-2, the V gene TRBV20-1, with D perhaps matching TRBD1 (5 bases). V was pared by 3 bases and J by 5 bases, with 16 bases between. Germline values: CDR1 DFQATT, CDR2 SNEGSKA (reference sequence). The CDR3 extends over 14 amino acids. The CDR3 loop reads CSASLVQGPYGYTF. CDR3 nucleotides: TGCAGTGCTAGTTTGGTCCAGGGACCTTATGGCTACACCTTC.

This clonotype came up a few times. The V gene is TRBV12-3 or TRBV12-4, the J gene TRBJ1-4, with a tentative D call TRBD1 (5 bases). With 5 bases removed from V and 8 bases from J, the gap between germline ends came to 12 bases. This CDR3 has 13 amino acids. The CDR3 region has the DNA TGTGCCAGCAGTGGGGCGCCGGTAGAAAAACTGTTTTTT. Translating it yields CASSGAPVEKLFF.

This clonotype was seen at least ten times. J is TRBJ2-1 and V is TRBV30; tentatively, D is TRBD1 or TRBD2 (7 bases each). Germline CDR1 and CDR2: GTSNPN and SVGIG (reference sequence). V lost 4 bases and J lost 9, with 16 bases in between. The CDR3 runs 13 residues. CDR3 sequence: CAWTKSRGGEQFF. The CDR3 bases are TGTGCCTGGACCAAATCCAGGGGGGGTGAGCAGTTCTTC.

The genes are TRBV12-3 or TRBV12-4 and TRBJ2-2, with D possibly matching TRBD1 (5 bases). The CDR3 covers 15 residues. The V and J ends lost 7 bases and 3 bases respectively, with 15 bases between them. CDR3 sequence reads: CASKGPLTYTGELFF. DNA for the CDR3: TGTGCCAGCAAGGGGCCCCTGACATACACCGGGGAGCTGTTTTTT.

The gene calls are TRBV29-1 and TRBJ1-2; D ambiguous. The V and J ends lost 3 bases and 8 bases respectively, with 10 bases between them. From germline, CDR1 is SQVTM and CDR2 ANQGSEA. The CDR3 covers 11 residues. The CDR3 nucleotides are TGCAGCGTTGACCTGCCGGCCGGCTACACCTTC. Amino acid sequence: CSVDLPAGYTF.

This clonotype was seen at least ten times. The chain recombines TRBV28 with TRBJ1-1; no firm D call. CDR1 is MDHEN and CDR2 is SYDVKM in the germline V gene. CDR3 length: 17 amino acids. The V and J ends lost 7 bases and 1 base respectively, with 22 bases between them. DNA for the CDR3: TGTGCCAGCATTGCCCACGGGCCCCAGCCAACGAACACTGAAGCTTTCTTT. As protein: CASIAHGPQPTNTEAFF.